The T cell receptor (beta chain) described here comes from a study of blood T cell repertoires in COVID-19. This clone was seen a handful of times. Germline CDR1 MDHEN, CDR2 SYDVKM. CDR3 length: 17 amino acids. V gave up 0 bases and J gave up 4 bases; unmatched junction bases: 9. TCRdb keeps only in-frame clones here, not all; method: immunoSEQ multiplex PCR. The top ten hold around two fifths of the sample, which has tens of thousands of clones, around 88% seen once. The clonotype originates from a man at least 80 years old with active or convalescent COVID-19. The material sequenced was peripheral blood. The J gene is TRBJ1-5, the V gene TRBV28; 7 bases map to TRBD1. This chain's CDR3 is CASSLWGGGTVNQPQHF. The CDR3 region has the DNA TGTGCCAGCAGTTTATGGGGGGGTGGGACAGTTAATCAGCCCCAGCATTTT.